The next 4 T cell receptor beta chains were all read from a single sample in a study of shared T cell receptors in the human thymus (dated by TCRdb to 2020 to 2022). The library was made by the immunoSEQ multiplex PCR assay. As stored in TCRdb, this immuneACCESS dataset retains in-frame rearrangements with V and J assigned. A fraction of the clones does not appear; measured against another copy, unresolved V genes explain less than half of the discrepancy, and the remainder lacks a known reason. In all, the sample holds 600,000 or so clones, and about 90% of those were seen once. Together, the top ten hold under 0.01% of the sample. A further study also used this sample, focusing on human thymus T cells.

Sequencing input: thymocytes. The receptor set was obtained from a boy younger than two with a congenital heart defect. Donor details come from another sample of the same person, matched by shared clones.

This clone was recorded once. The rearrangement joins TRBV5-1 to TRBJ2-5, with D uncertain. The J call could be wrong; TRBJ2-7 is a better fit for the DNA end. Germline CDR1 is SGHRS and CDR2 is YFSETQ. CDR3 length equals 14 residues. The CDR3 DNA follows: TGCGCCAGCAGCCCATGGCTACAATTGGGCGAGCAGTACTTC. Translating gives CASSPWLQLGEQYF.

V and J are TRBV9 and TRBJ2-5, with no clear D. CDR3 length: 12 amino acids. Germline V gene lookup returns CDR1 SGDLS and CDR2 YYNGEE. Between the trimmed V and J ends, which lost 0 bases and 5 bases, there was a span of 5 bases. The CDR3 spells CASSVVGETQYF. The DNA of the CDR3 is TGTGCCAGCAGCGTAGTCGGTGAGACCCAGTACTTC.

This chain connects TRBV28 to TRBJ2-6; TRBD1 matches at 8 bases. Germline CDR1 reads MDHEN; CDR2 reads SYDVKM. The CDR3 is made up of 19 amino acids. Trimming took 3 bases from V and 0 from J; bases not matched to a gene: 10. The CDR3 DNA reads TGTGCCAGCAGTTTGTCCAGGGGGCTAGCCTCCTCTGGGGCCAACGTCCTGACTTTC. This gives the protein CASSLSRGLASSGANVLTF.

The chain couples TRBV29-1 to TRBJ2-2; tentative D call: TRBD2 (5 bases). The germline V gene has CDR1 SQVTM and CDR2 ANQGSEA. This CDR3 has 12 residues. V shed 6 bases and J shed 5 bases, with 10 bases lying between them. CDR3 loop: CSVRDYTGELFF. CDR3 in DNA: TGCAGCGTACGGGATTATACCGGGGAGCTGTTTTTT.